One and the same sample provided the 8 T cell receptor beta chains below, sequenced in a study of identical twins. TCRdb re-analysed the 5' RACE reads in MiXCR, keeping a single row per CDR3 protein. This sample yields 500,000 to 700,000 distinct CDR3 sequences, of which under 8.5% are seen a single time; 1.6% belongs to the top ten. The sample was also reused in another study, on yellow fever vaccine responses in identical twins.

The specimen sequenced was PBMCs. The origin of the receptors is a woman between 18 and 29 years old in good health.

This clonotype occurred a few times. The chain combines TRBV9 with TRBJ1-1; no clear D. Germline V gene sequence: CDR1 SGDLS, CDR2 YYNGEE. The CDR3 consists of 16 residues. The V and J ends lost 0 bases and 2 bases respectively, with 14 bases between them. The CDR3 region is CASSVAGSPGNTEAFF. The CDR3 DNA reads as TGTGCCAGCAGCGTAGCCGGGAGCCCCGGTAACACTGAAGCTTTCTTT.

The chain links TRBV2 to TRBJ2-7, with TRBD1 matching over 8 bases. The CDR3 contains 13 residues. J was trimmed by 4 bases and V by 10 bases; bases with no gene match: 9. CDR1 is SNHLY, CDR2 FYNNEI, per germline. The DNA of the CDR3 is TGTGCCATTCGCCGGACAGGGATGTACGAGCAGTACTTC. Its protein is CAIRRTGMYEQYF.

This clonotype was detected many times. V gene TRBV24-1 combines with J gene TRBJ2-1; D is unclear. Trimming shortened V by 4 bases and J by 8 bases, and 11 bases separated the two germline ends. Germline CDR1 reads KGHDR; CDR2 reads SFDVKD. The CDR3 runs 13 residues. CDR3 in amino acids: CATSDLSWDEQFF. Here the CDR3 DNA reads TGTGCCACCAGTGACTTAAGTTGGGATGAGCAGTTCTTC.

The chain recombines TRBV27 with TRBJ1-1; unclear D gene. Trimming took off 6 bases at V and 8 bases at J, with 13 bases between the two ends. Germline V CDR1 and CDR2: MNHEY, SMNVEV (reference sequence). CDR3 length equals 12 residues. This chain's CDR3 is CASRGRTNEAFF. The CDR3 coding sequence is TGTGCCAGCAGAGGGAGAACTAACGAAGCTTTCTTT.

The chain is built from TRBV10-1 and TRBJ2-2, with D perhaps assigned TRBD1 or TRBD2 (5 bases each). Germline V lookup: CDR1 WNHNN, CDR2 SYGVQD (reference sequence). This CDR3 contains 14 residues. V was shortened by 6 bases and J by 2 bases, with 10 bases between the two germline ends. The DNA of the CDR3 is TGCGCCAGCAGGAGAGGGGTTAACACCGGGGAGCTGTTTTTT. Its translation: CASRRGVNTGELFF.

With regard to this clonotype: Mismatch with germline at one junction end may stem from a read error. The chain combines TRBV20-1 with TRBJ2-5, with 9 bases identical to TRBD1. The CDR3 loop spans 19 amino acids. Germline loops: CDR1 DFQATT, CDR2 SNEGSKA (reference sequence). The CDR3 reads CCASPILGDRAEGIETQYF. CDR3 nucleotide sequence: TGCTGTGCTAGTCCCATATTAGGGGACAGGGCTGAGGGGATAGAGACCCAGTACTTC.

In its sample, this clonotype was seen many times. CDR3 bases: TGTGCCAGCAGTTTAGGGAACACTAACTATGGCTACACCTTC. Encoded protein: CASSLGNTNYGYTF. The chain recombines TRBV12-3 or TRBV12-4 with TRBJ1-2, with D unresolved. This CDR3 is 14 amino acids long. V shed 1 base and J shed 0 bases, with 6 bases lying between them.

Many counts were recorded for this clonotype. This rearrangement joins TRBV5-1 to TRBJ1-1, with a weak D call TRBD1 (6 bases). CDR1 is SGHRS and CDR2 is YFSETQ in the germline V gene. This CDR3 spans 17 amino acids. Deletions cut 5 bases from V and 0 bases from J, with 20 bases between. CDR3 sequence: CASSRDQGRRLNTEAFF. The DNA for the CDR3 is TGCGCCAGCAGTCGGGATCAGGGGCGCCGACTGAACACTGAAGCTTTCTTT.